This TCR beta chain was profiled in a study of T-cell memory formation after mild COVID-19. Study in general: TCR clusters largely stayed donor specific.

5'RACE, which relied on constant-segment primers, yielded TCR alpha and TCR beta cDNA libraries carrying sample barcodes and UMIs. TCRdb ran MiXCR on the 5' RACE reads and lists one entry per CDR3 protein. The sample records a few hundred thousand distinct CDR3 sequences, roughly 20% being singletons. The sample holds a few counts of this clonotype. Its antigen remains unidentified. CDR1 and CDR2 (germline): SGHTA, FQGNSA. The V gene end was trimmed by 5 bases and the J gene end by 7 bases; junction bases not matched to a gene: 8. The CDR3 has 15 amino acids. Study-wide findings and caveats: Within pre-infection memory, some responding clones were found, suggesting cross-reactive memory joined. The CD4+ clones that contracted clustered mainly within CM and EM, and the CD8+ clones concentrated in EMRA.

The receptor's source is a man aged 18 to 29 who had mild COVID-19 (a few samples of this study predate the infection). Cell type and time point are not known. Source material: PBMCs or a T cell subset sorted from them (not recorded which). The chain is built from TRBV7-2 and TRBJ2-2, with 9 bases matching TRBD1. The CDR3 nucleotides are TGTGCCAGCAGCCCCACCGGACAGGGGTTCGGGGAGCTGTTTTTT. This encodes CASSPTGQGFGELFF.